This is a list of T cell receptor beta chains from one sample in a study of cytomegalovirus exposure and HLA in healthy donors. Repertoires were generated with immunoSEQ multiplex PCR, while TCRdb's copy carries only in-frame clones and drops some. The sample consists of more than 150,000 clones, 88% of them appearing once. Input material: PBMCs. These receptors were obtained from a man aged 18 to 29 in good health and CMV-seronegative. Both conserved end residues are part of each CDR3. Fields, in order: D gene, V gene, J gene, clone size, CDR3 protein, CDR3 DNA. D genes are given only for firm matches. Clone size is not always given. Where it is, it says once, few, many or a class for expanded clones.

>TRBD2|TRBV6-5|TRBJ2-3|few
CASRRTSADTQYF
TGTGCCAGCAGACGGACTAGCGCAGATACGCAGTATTTT
>TRBD2|TRBV7-9|TRBJ2-1|-
CASSLKTSGRYNEQFF
TGTGCCAGCAGCTTAAAGACTAGCGGAAGGTACAATGAGCAGTTCTTC
>-|TRBV15|TRBJ1-2|-
CATSREGRGNYGYTF
TGTGCCACCAGCAGAGAAGGGAGGGGGAACTATGGCTACACCTTC
>TRBD1|TRBV11-2|TRBJ2-7|-
CASSLTTGGLTYEQYF
TGTGCCAGCAGCTTGACAACAGGGGGGCTCACCTACGAGCAGTACTTC
>-|TRBV5-1|TRBJ1-5|-
CASRAGWGINQPQHF
TGCGCCAGCAGAGCGGGATGGGGAATAAATCAGCCCCAGCATTTT
>-|TRBV6-5|TRBJ1-1|-
CASSYSGVGTEAFF
TGTGCCAGCAGTTACAGCGGGGTGGGCACTGAAGCTTTCTTT
>TRBD1|TRBV28|TRBJ1-2|-
CASSSPTGGFDYGYTF
TGTGCCAGCAGTTCCCCCACAGGGGGCTTTGACTATGGCTACACCTTC
>TRBD1|TRBV27|TRBJ1-1|once
CASAPPGGGQTEAFF
TGTGCCAGCGCGCCGCCAGGGGGTGGCCAAACTGAAGCTTTCTTT
>TRBD1|TRBV28|TRBJ1-2|-
CASAGPTGGNYGYTF
TGTGCCAGCGCTGGGCCGACAGGGGGAAACTATGGCTACACCTTC
>TRBD1|TRBV7-6|TRBJ1-5|once
CASSLGGRGPYSNQPQHF
TGTGCCAGCAGCTTAGGGGGCAGGGGGCCTTATAGCAATCAGCCCCAGCATTTT
>TRBD1|TRBV18|TRBJ1-1|-
CASSPLQGATNTEAFF
TGTGCCAGCTCACCCCTGCAGGGGGCCACGAACACTGAAGCTTTCTTT
>TRBD1|TRBV4-1|TRBJ1-4|-
CASSQVWGTGNEKLFF
TGCGCCAGCAGCCAAGTCTGGGGGACAGGGAATGAAAAACTGTTTTTT
>-|TRBV6-6|TRBJ1-3|-
CASSYEGTGNTIYF
TGTGCCAGCAGTTACGAGGGAACTGGAAACACCATATATTTT
>-|TRBV7-2|TRBJ1-2|-
CASSPSEGNYGYTF
TGTGCCAGCAGCCCATCCGAGGGAAACTATGGCTACACCTTC
>-|TRBV25-1|TRBJ1-2|-
CASSDPGGGYTF
TGTGCCAGCAGTGACCCCGGGGGGGGCTACACCTTC
>TRBD1|TRBV11-2|TRBJ2-7|-
CASSYDRGFYEQYF
TGTGCCAGCAGCTACGACAGGGGATTCTACGAGCAGTACTTC
>-|TRBV28|TRBJ1-5|few
CASRGGRTGGSNQPQHF
TGTGCCAGCAGAGGAGGCAGGACGGGTGGGAGCAATCAGCCCCAGCATTTT
>-|TRBV5-8|TRBJ1-2|-
CASSRQKTGYYGYTF
TGTGCCAGCAGCCGACAAAAAACAGGGTACTATGGCTACACCTTC
>-|TRBV5-5|TRBJ1-5|-
CASSFGGAGSNQPQHF
TGTGCCAGCAGCTTTGGGGGGGCAGGCAGCAATCAGCCCCAGCATTTT
>TRBD2|TRBV5-1|TRBJ2-1|once
CASRRRTSGYNEQFF
TGCGCCAGCAGACGACGGACTAGCGGCTACAATGAGCAGTTCTTC
>-|TRBV27|TRBJ2-1|once
CASTLQGDNYNEQFF
TGTGCCAGCACCCTACAGGGAGACAACTACAATGAGCAGTTCTTC
>TRBD1|TRBV6-6|TRBJ1-6|-
CASSYGDSPYSPLHF
TGTGCCAGCAGTTACGGGGACAGTCCTTATTCACCCCTCCACTTT
>-|TRBV5-1|TRBJ2-7|-
CASSLDQDSREQYF
TGCGCCAGCAGCTTGGATCAGGACTCAAGGGAGCAGTACTTC
>TRBD2|TRBV5-1|TRBJ2-1|-
CASSLSGRGNEQFF
TGCGCCAGCAGCTTGAGCGGGAGGGGCAATGAGCAGTTCTTC
>-|TRBV2|TRBJ1-1|-
CASGSEEESEAFF
TGTGCCAGCGGCTCGGAGGAGGAATCTGAAGCTTTCTTT
>TRBD2|TRBV9|TRBJ2-5|-
CASSAFVTSGQETQYF
TGTGCCAGCAGCGCCTTCGTTACTAGCGGACAAGAGACCCAGTACTTC
>-|TRBV2|TRBJ2-1|-
CASILAGNEQFF
TGTGCCAGCATACTCGCGGGTAATGAGCAGTTCTTC
>-|TRBV6-1|TRBJ2-1|-
CASSDGRERSYNEQFF
TGTGCCAGCAGTGACGGTCGGGAGCGGTCCTACAATGAGCAGTTCTTC
>-|TRBV4-1|TRBJ1-1|-
CASSQEPQEAGRIDLPPEAFF
TGCGCCAGCAGCCAAGAGCCGCAAGAAGCAGGGCGTATCGATCTCCCCCCTGAAGCTTTCTTT
>-|TRBV28|TRBJ1-4|-
CASSLLEATNEKLFF
TGTGCCAGCAGTTTATTGGAGGCAACTAATGAAAAACTGTTTTTT
>-|TRBV5-6|TRBJ2-7|-
CASSFRFRGKGEQYF
TGTGCCAGCAGCTTCAGATTCAGAGGGAAAGGGGAGCAGTACTTC
>-|TRBV4-1|TRBJ2-2|-
CASSQDLAGELFF
TGCGCCAGCAGCCAAGACCTAGCCGGGGAGCTGTTTTTT
>-|TRBV5-1|TRBJ1-1|once
CASSLAPGGTEAFF
TGCGCCAGCAGCTTGGCCCCGGGAGGCACTGAAGCTTTCTTT
>TRBD1|TRBV11-2|TRBJ2-7|-
CASRQGAAYEQYF
TGTGCCAGCAGGCAGGGGGCAGCCTACGAGCAGTACTTC
>-|TRBV28|TRBJ2-7|-
CASTWGRGKAYEQYF
TGTGCCAGCACTTGGGGGCGCGGAAAAGCCTACGAGCAGTACTTC
>TRBD1|TRBV5-1|TRBJ2-3|-
CASGPGQGVSDTQYF
TGCGCCAGCGGACCGGGACAGGGGGTTTCAGATACGCAGTATTTT
>TRBD1|TRBV18|TRBJ2-7|-
CASSPSGTGEHEQYF
TGTGCCAGCTCACCGTCTGGGACAGGGGAACACGAGCAGTACTTC